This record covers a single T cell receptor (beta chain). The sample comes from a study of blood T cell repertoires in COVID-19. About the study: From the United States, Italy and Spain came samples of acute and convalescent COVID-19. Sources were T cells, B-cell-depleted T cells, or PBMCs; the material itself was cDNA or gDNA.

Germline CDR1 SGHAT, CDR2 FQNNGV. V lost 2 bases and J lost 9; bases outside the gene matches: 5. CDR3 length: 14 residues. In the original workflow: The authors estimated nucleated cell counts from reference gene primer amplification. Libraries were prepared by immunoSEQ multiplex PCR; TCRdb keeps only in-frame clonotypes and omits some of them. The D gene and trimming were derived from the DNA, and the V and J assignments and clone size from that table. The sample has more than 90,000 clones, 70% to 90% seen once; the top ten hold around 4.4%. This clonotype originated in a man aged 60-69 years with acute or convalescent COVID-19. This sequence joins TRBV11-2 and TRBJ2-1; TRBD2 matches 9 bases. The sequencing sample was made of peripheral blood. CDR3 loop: CASSLSETSGEQFF. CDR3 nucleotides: TGTGCCAGCAGCTTATCCGAGACTAGCGGTGAGCAGTTCTTC.